This paragraph reports one TCR beta chain. The antigen is not known. One end of the junction does not line up with germline, which may come from a read error. The data were taken from a study of T cells after yellow fever vaccination. Whole-study results and caveats: Though weaker, the secondary response peaked faster, on day 5 versus 15.

They built TCR cDNA with 5'RACE template switching, a step that put in a universal primer site and UMIs. TCRdb ran MiXCR on the 5' RACE reads and lists one entry per CDR3 protein. This sample has about 130,000 distinct CDR3 sequences, with roughly 9% found just once. This CDR3 has 15 residues. Germline V gene data show CDR1 as SGHRS and CDR2 as YFSETQ. This sequence was found in a man younger than 35 who received the YFV17D yellow fever vaccine. V usage is TRBV5-1 and J usage is TRBJ1-6; unclear D gene. Sequencing was performed on CD8+ T cells sorted from PBMCs, taken on the day of the yellow fever booster vaccination. The CDR3 here is CASSSGRSYYSPHHF. For the CDR3, the DNA is TGCGCCAGCAGTTCCGGGAGGTCGTATTATTCACCCCACCACTTT.